The sequence of this T cell receptor (beta chain) was determined in a study of blood T cells in healthy people across ages. The CDR3 extends over 12 amino acids. The V and J ends lost 6 bases and 9 bases, in that order; junction bases with no gene match: 6. CDR1 and CDR2 from the germline V gene are MNHEY and SVGEGT. A second about 6 to 12 cycle PCR used barcoded and J-beta primers. TCRdb ran MiXCR on the 5' RACE reads and lists one entry per CDR3 protein. The sample consists of hundreds of thousands of distinct CDR3 sequences, 20% to 30% of them appearing once. Isolating PBMCs gave at least 6 million of these cells per sample. Separately, the same data were catalogued under a study of T cells of mothers and their children.

The chain is built from TRBV6-2 or TRBV6-3 and TRBJ2-5, with 8 bases matching TRBD2. The sequence was obtained from a boy aged 5-17 years in good health. The sequenced sample was blood. CDR3 in amino acids: CASRSPGGAQYF. CDR3 in DNA: TGTGCCAGCAGATCTCCCGGGGGGGCCCAGTACTTC.